These T cell receptor beta chains were read from a single sample in a study of blood T cell repertoires in COVID-19. Using immunoSEQ multiplex PCR, the repertoire was profiled, and TCRdb retains in-frame clones only, with some absent. The table includes over 20,000 clones, roughly 80% detected once. What was sequenced was peripheral blood. These receptors came from a man aged 45 to 65 with active or convalescent COVID-19. CDR3s include the opening cysteine and the closing phenylalanine or tryptophan. D genes are given only for firm matches. A row's size may be missing; if present it is once, few, many or a size class.

j_gene: TRBJ2-7; d_gene: TRBD1; abundance: NA; len: 16; v_gene: TRBV28; CDR3aa: CASSFAGTGDLWEQYF; CDR3nt: TGTGCCAGCAGTTTCGCCGGGACAGGGGATCTTTGGGAGCAGTACTTC
j_gene: TRBJ2-2; d_gene: NA; abundance: NA; len: 15; v_gene: TRBV19; CDR3aa: CASSITGGDTGELFF; CDR3nt: TGTGCCAGTAGTATAACGGGGGGCGACACCGGGGAGCTGTTTTTT
j_gene: TRBJ1-5; d_gene: NA; abundance: NA; len: 13; v_gene: TRBV6-5; CDR3aa: CASSYSRGGPQHF; CDR3nt: TGTGCCAGCAGTTACTCCCGAGGCGGGCCCCAGCATTTT
j_gene: TRBJ2-2; d_gene: TRBD1; abundance: NA; len: 16; v_gene: TRBV9; CDR3aa: CASSATQGAKTGELFF; CDR3nt: TGTGCCAGCAGCGCCACTCAGGGGGCAAAAACCGGGGAGCTGTTTTTT
j_gene: TRBJ1-1; d_gene: TRBD1; abundance: NA; len: 14; v_gene: TRBV6-1; CDR3aa: CASSEYRGQGEAFF; CDR3nt: TGTGCCAGCAGTGAGTACAGGGGGCAAGGAGAAGCTTTCTTT
j_gene: TRBJ1-2; d_gene: NA; abundance: NA; len: 14; v_gene: TRBV4-1; CDR3aa: CASSQDPRFYGYTF; CDR3nt: TGCGCCAGCAGCCAAGATCCCCGTTTTTATGGCTACACCTTC
j_gene: TRBJ2-2; d_gene: NA; abundance: NA; len: 14; v_gene: TRBV28; CDR3aa: CASSVGGITGELFF; CDR3nt: TGTGCCAGCAGTGTGGGGGGAATCACCGGGGAGCTGTTTTTT
j_gene: TRBJ2-2; d_gene: NA; abundance: NA; len: 15; v_gene: TRBV5-1; CDR3aa: CASSLSLGSGGELFF; CDR3nt: TGCGCCAGCAGCTTGTCACTAGGATCCGGCGGGGAGCTGTTTTTT
j_gene: TRBJ2-1; d_gene: NA; abundance: NA; len: 15; v_gene: TRBV7-6; CDR3aa: CASSHWPDSYNEQFF; CDR3nt: TGTGCCAGCAGCCATTGGCCAGACTCCTACAATGAGCAGTTCTTC
j_gene: TRBJ1-6; d_gene: NA; abundance: NA; len: 16; v_gene: TRBV19; CDR3aa: CASKRKSQGYNSPLHF; CDR3nt: TGTGCCAGTAAACGTAAATCGCAGGGCTACAATTCACCCCTCCACTTT
j_gene: TRBJ2-7; d_gene: NA; abundance: NA; len: 15; v_gene: TRBV25-1; CDR3aa: CASSEFGESSYEQYF; CDR3nt: TGTGCCAGCAGTGAATTCGGTGAAAGCTCCTACGAGCAGTACTTC
j_gene: TRBJ2-1; d_gene: NA; abundance: few; len: 16; v_gene: TRBV9; CDR3aa: CASSAPVGGSYNEQFF; CDR3nt: TGTGCCAGCAGCGCACCCGTAGGGGGCTCCTACAATGAGCAGTTCTTC
j_gene: TRBJ1-1; d_gene: NA; abundance: NA; len: 15; v_gene: TRBV21-1; CDR3aa: CASSKSTGGTTEAFF; CDR3nt: TGTGCCAGCAGCAAGTCAACAGGGGGCACCACTGAAGCTTTCTTT
j_gene: TRBJ2-5; d_gene: NA; abundance: NA; len: 13; v_gene: TRBV9; CDR3aa: CASSDSLQETQYF; CDR3nt: TGTGCCAGCAGCGACAGCCTCCAAGAGACCCAGTACTTC
j_gene: TRBJ2-5; d_gene: TRBD2; abundance: NA; len: 17; v_gene: TRBV10-3; CDR3aa: CAISDPLAGVLSETQYF; CDR3nt: TGTGCCATCAGTGACCCACTAGCGGGAGTTTTGTCCGAGACCCAGTACTTC
j_gene: TRBJ2-7; d_gene: TRBD2; abundance: NA; len: 18; v_gene: TRBV5-5; CDR3aa: CASSSRARGLAGAYEQYF; CDR3nt: TGTGCCAGCAGCTCTCGCGCTAGGGGACTAGCGGGAGCCTACGAGCAGTACTTC
j_gene: TRBJ1-5; d_gene: TRBD1; abundance: NA; len: 14; v_gene: TRBV18; CDR3aa: CASSRDRDNQPQHF; CDR3nt: TGTGCCAGCTCACGTGACAGGGACAATCAGCCCCAGCATTTT
j_gene: TRBJ2-1; d_gene: NA; abundance: NA; len: 17; v_gene: TRBV10-3; CDR3aa: CAISGAGSALSYNEQFF; CDR3nt: TGTGCCATCAGTGGCGCAGGTAGCGCCCTCTCCTACAATGAGCAGTTCTTC
j_gene: TRBJ2-7; d_gene: NA; abundance: NA; len: 15; v_gene: TRBV6-1; CDR3aa: CASSEIQTSSYEQYF; CDR3nt: TGTGCCAGCAGTGAGATTCAAACCAGCTCCTACGAGCAGTACTTC
j_gene: TRBJ2-7; d_gene: NA; abundance: NA; len: 12; v_gene: TRBV29-1; CDR3aa: CSVYISSYEQYF; CDR3nt: TGCAGCGTCTATATTAGCTCCTACGAGCAGTACTTC
j_gene: TRBJ2-1; d_gene: TRBD2; abundance: NA; len: 15; v_gene: TRBV19; CDR3aa: CASSRTSGSMDEQFF; CDR3nt: TGTGCCAGTTCTCGGACTAGCGGGAGTATGGATGAGCAGTTCTTC
j_gene: TRBJ2-7; d_gene: NA; abundance: NA; len: 14; v_gene: TRBV2; CDR3aa: CASSENPSFYEQYF; CDR3nt: TGTGCCAGCAGTGAAAATCCTTCGTTTTACGAGCAGTACTTC
j_gene: TRBJ2-1; d_gene: NA; abundance: medium-sized; len: 14; v_gene: TRBV7-8; CDR3aa: CASSLAGLGGEQFF; CDR3nt: TGTGCCAGCAGCTTAGCGGGGTTAGGGGGAGAGCAGTTCTTC
j_gene: TRBJ2-1; d_gene: TRBD2; abundance: NA; len: 17; v_gene: TRBV2; CDR3aa: CASSEVTSGFVYNEQFF; CDR3nt: TGTGCCAGCAGTGAAGTGACTAGCGGGTTTGTATACAATGAGCAGTTCTTC
j_gene: TRBJ1-2; d_gene: TRBD1; abundance: NA; len: 11; v_gene: TRBV5-8; CDR3aa: CAATGGWGYTF; CDR3nt: TGTGCCGCAACAGGGGGCTGGGGCTACACCTTC
j_gene: TRBJ1-2; d_gene: TRBD1; abundance: NA; len: 14; v_gene: TRBV2; CDR3aa: CASSPTGGAEGYTF; CDR3nt: TGTGCCAGCAGCCCAACAGGGGGCGCGGAGGGCTACACCTTC
j_gene: TRBJ2-7; d_gene: NA; abundance: NA; len: 13; v_gene: TRBV11-2; CDR3aa: CASSLPQSYEQYF; CDR3nt: TGTGCCAGCAGCTTACCCCAATCCTACGAGCAGTACTTC
j_gene: TRBJ2-3; d_gene: TRBD2; abundance: few; len: 16; v_gene: TRBV9; CDR3aa: CARSVDRTGGADTQYF; CDR3nt: TGTGCCCGCAGCGTAGACCGGACGGGGGGGGCAGATACGCAGTATTTT
j_gene: TRBJ2-7; d_gene: TRBD1; abundance: NA; len: 15; v_gene: TRBV6-5; CDR3aa: CASRPDRAIRDEQYF; CDR3nt: TGTGCCAGCAGGCCCGACAGGGCAATTCGGGACGAGCAGTACTTC
j_gene: TRBJ2-1; d_gene: NA; abundance: few; len: 11; v_gene: TRBV6-5; CDR3aa: CATRDYNEQFF; CDR3nt: TGTGCCACCCGAGATTACAATGAGCAGTTCTTC
j_gene: TRBJ2-1; d_gene: TRBD2; abundance: NA; len: 15; v_gene: TRBV5-1; CDR3aa: CASSLAASGNNEQFF; CDR3nt: TGCGCCAGCAGCTTGGCCGCTAGCGGAAACAATGAGCAGTTCTTC